The subject of this entry is one TCR beta chain. The data belong to a study of TIL therapy for anti-PD-1-resistant metastatic lung cancer. The overall study: Most patients had lung adenocarcinoma.

Time point denoted: pre-treatment sample, taken before nivolumab and TIL therapy. The tumor samples were excised metastases, mostly pleural nodules or supraclavicular lymph nodes. This was the immunoSEQ v3 assay. Measured with immunoSEQ multiplex PCR; TCRdb has only the in-frame clones, and not every one. The sample holds tens of thousands of clones; 55% to 75% are singletons and the top ten take approximately 7.3%. Trimming at V came to 1 base and at J to 4 bases, leaving 5 bases not matched to a gene. CDR3 size: 18 residues. Germline CDR1 SGHTA, CDR2 FQGNSA. Specimen: tumor tissue, collected at baseline. This clonotype was sampled from a person between 30 and 79 years old with non-small cell lung cancer. The genes are TRBV7-2 and TRBJ2-2; TRBD2 matches at 14 bases. The CDR3: CASSLGRGLAGGTGELFF. The CDR3 coding sequence is TGTGCCAGCAGCTTAGGGAGAGGACTAGCGGGGGGCACCGGGGAGCTGTTTTTT.